This TCR beta chain was captured in a study of blood T cell repertoires in COVID-19. CDR1 is SGDLS, CDR2 YYNGEE, per germline. This CDR3 spans 15 amino acids. Trimming removed 2 bases at V and 10 bases at J, with 19 bases between. Here immunoSEQ multiplex PCR was the method, and the copy in TCRdb shows in-frame clones only, minus some. The sample has about 290,000 clones, 89% seen once; the top ten hold 1.5% to 2%. The receptor was derived from a woman aged 40-49 years who had recovered from COVID-19. The rearrangement uses TRBV9 and TRBJ2-1; possibly TRBD2 for D (6 bases). The sequencing sample was made of PBMCs or T cells enriched from blood (not recorded which). The CDR3 here is CASSVSGTADREQFF. The DNA for the CDR3 is TGTGCCAGCAGCGTTTCCGGGACTGCCGACCGGGAGCAGTTCTTC.